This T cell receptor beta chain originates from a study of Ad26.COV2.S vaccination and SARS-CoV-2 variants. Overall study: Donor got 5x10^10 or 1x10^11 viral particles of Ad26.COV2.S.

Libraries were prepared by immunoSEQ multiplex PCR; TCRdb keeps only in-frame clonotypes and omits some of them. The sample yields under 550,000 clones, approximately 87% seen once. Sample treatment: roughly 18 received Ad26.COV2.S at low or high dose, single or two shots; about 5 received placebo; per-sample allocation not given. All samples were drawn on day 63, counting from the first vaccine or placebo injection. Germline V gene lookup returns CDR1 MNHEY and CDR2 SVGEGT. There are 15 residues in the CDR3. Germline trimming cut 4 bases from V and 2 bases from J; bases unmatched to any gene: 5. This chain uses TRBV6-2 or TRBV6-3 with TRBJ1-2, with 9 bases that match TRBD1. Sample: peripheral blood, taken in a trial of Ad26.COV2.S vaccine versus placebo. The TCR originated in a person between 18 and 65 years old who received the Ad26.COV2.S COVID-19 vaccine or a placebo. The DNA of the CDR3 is TGTGCCAGCAGTTTCGGACAGGGGATGAACTATGGCTACACCTTC. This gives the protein CASSFGQGMNYGYTF.